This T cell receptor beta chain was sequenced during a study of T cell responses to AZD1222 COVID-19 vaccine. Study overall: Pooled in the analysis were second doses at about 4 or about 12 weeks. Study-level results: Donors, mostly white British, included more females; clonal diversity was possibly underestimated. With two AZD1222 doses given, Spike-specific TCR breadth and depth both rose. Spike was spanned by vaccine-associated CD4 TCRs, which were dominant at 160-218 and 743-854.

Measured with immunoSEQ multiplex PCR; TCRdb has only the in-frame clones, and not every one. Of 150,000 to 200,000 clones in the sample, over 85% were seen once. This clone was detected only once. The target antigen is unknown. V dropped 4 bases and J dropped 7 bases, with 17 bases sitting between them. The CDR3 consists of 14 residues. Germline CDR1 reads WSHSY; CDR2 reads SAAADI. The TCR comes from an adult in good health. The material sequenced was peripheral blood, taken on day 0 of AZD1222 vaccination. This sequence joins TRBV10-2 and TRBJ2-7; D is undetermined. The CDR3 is CASSAGSPTVEQYF. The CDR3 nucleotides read TGCGCCAGCAGTGCCGGGTCCCCGACGGTGGAGCAGTACTTC.